Included here is one T cell receptor beta chain sequence, with context. Which antigen it targets is not known. Per-nucleotide qualities are absent, and no much larger clonotype sits a single base away. In total, roughly 670 healthy bone marrow donors made up the cohort. All cohort members were sampled while nominally healthy, although unrecorded immune exposures were likely present. The donor tested CMV seropositive, placing the donor among the approximately 290 seropositive members of the cohort. Every donor gave a peripheral blood sample, and the peripheral blood mononuclear cells from that sample were used for TCR beta sequencing. The Qiagen DNeasy Blood Extraction Kit was used to extract genomic DNA from the blood cell samples. CDR3 length: 10 amino acids, cysteine to phenylalanine. Only CDR3 DNA remains: 30 bases, in frame from the first base. The germline V gene specifies MRHNA as CDR1 and SNTAGT as CDR2. The junction shows trimming of 11 bases on V and 8 bases on J, plus 12 bases between the germline ends.

Library prep was done by the immunoSEQ multiplex PCR assay. For the multiplex PCR, a mixture combining 60 forward primers for TCR Vbeta segments and 13 reverse primers for TCR Jbeta segments was used. The CDR3 region of rearranged TCR beta genes was amplified from genomic DNA by a multiplex PCR assay. Amplified TCR beta libraries were sequenced as 87-base-pair reads on the Illumina HiSeq System. Turning to the authors' computational methods: A later analysis counted approximately 76 million unique TCR beta chains across the 700 or so repertoires, and around 12 million of these chains were shared by at least two donors. Raw reads were error-corrected and collapsed into unique sequences by a nearest-neighbor algorithm in which closely related sequences were merged to remove PCR and sequencing errors. V, D and J gene segments were assigned by aligning CDR3 sequences to IMGT reference sequences. Each retained sequence needed at least a six-nucleotide match to both a V gene segment and a J gene segment. Rearrangements were classified as productive when the CDR3 lacked stop codons and remained in frame with V and J, and all other rearrangements were classified as non-productive. CDR3 was defined according to IMGT convention as the region running from the second conserved V-encoded cysteine to the conserved J-encoded phenylalanine. In an earlier analysis of 587 of the donors, sequences lacking an unambiguous match to a single V gene segment were excluded. In an earlier analysis of about 590 of the donors, a V segment was called functional when productive rearrangements were above 56.7%, and segregating when the standard deviation between donors exceeded 5%. A statistical classification framework was developed to diagnose cytomegalovirus status using the catalog of TCR beta chain sequences. A later analysis assigned V and J genes by comparing TCR nucleotide sequences with IMGT/GENE-DB human TR gene sequences. Using the TCRdist pipeline, a later analysis assigned CDR3 sequences along with most-parsimonious VDJ recombination scenarios. In a later analysis, each TCR beta chain was defined by its CDR3 amino acid sequence together with its V-gene family, and reads without a unique V-gene family were excluded. As a way to deal with suspected cross-contamination and a sequencing artifact, a later analysis dropped nearly 600 nucleotide sequences that were highly shared and had low generation probability. In a later analysis, a clonal expansion index for each public chain was calculated from normalized within-repertoire ranks of inferred template counts. Generation probabilities in a later analysis came from a VDJ recombination model fitted to out-of-frame rearrangements, and those results were checked against IGoR. In a later analysis, hypergeometric tests were used to score TCR-TCR, TCR-HLA and TCR-CMV co-occurrence, with a repertoire-size bias correction applied to TCR pairs. To estimate false discovery rates, a later analysis permuted the HLA or CMV assignments 20 times. In a later analysis, co-occurring TCRs were grouped using DBSCAN, with TCRdist sequence similarity added in when clustering inside HLA-allele-positive subsets. Repertoires with fewer than 30,000 or more than 120,000 public chains, plus five repertoires with anomalous nucleotide sharing, were excluded from co-occurrence clustering. Sourced from immuneACCESS, this table was stored by TCRdb with only in-frame sequences that have V and J called. A share of the clones is absent; for the studies checked, an unresolved V gene accounts for under half, and the remainder has no known explanation. That table furnishes V, J and clone size, whereas the DNA furnished D and trimming. This sample comprises over 150,000 clones, roughly 77% of them detected only once. Clones ranked in the top ten supply about 2.4% of the sample.

This record belongs to a study of cytomegalovirus exposure and HLA in healthy donors (dated by TCRdb to about 2017). Regarding the research as a whole: An earlier analysis of some 600 of the donors reported roughly 300 Gb of sequence data and 117 million unique TCR beta sequences obtained from 150 million to 200 million T cells. An early release covering just under 650 HLA-typed donors comprised 250 to 350 gigabases of sequencing data and 85 million or so unique TCR sequences. Of the roughly 430 genotyped donors, 65% to 90% fell in the genetic ancestry cluster associated with self-reported Caucasian donors. The study aimed to test whether cataloging public T cell receptors could reveal signatures of past pathogen exposure. The study used immunosequencing to profile the T cell repertoires of about 670 subjects and linked those repertoires to cytomegalovirus serostatus. Along with the roughly 710-subject first cohort, a separate validation cohort of roughly 110 different subjects was used. To predict cytomegalovirus infection status, the study brought together high-throughput TCR immunosequencing, statistical association of individual TCRs with disease status, and machine learning. A later analysis re-analyzed previously published TCR beta repertoires from roughly 690 donors and added high-resolution HLA genotyping to study TCR occurrence patterns. Rather than drawing on any new phenotypic data, the later analysis identified candidate immune exposures from TCR beta sequences and the way those sequences occurred across donors. In an earlier analysis of over 550 of the donors, high-throughput TCR beta sequencing was used to judge whether each TCR beta V gene segment behaved as functional or pseudogenic. Donor age, sex, ethnicity and CMV serostatus were compiled alongside the repertoire data. A later genetic analysis took genome-wide SNP genotypes for about 55% of the roughly 670 donors and used that subset as a discovery cohort. Every repertoire in the discovery cohort had been generated on one and the same sequencing platform. HLA typing included class I and class II loci at four-digit resolution. The number of donors typed differed by locus, with about 629-640 for A, B, C, DRB1 and DQB1, about 500 for DQA1, 600 to 610 for DPA1, and 400 to 490 for DPB1. Five DR-DQ haplotypes were treated as single units for association and clustering because of strong linkage in the cohort. On average, around 240,000 unique TCR beta nucleotide sequences were sequenced per donor among more than 350 genotyped donors of the cohort, with approximately 18% of those sequences being non-productive.

Study-wide conclusions, independent of this receptor: A few of the identified cytomegalovirus-associated TCR beta chains were confirmed in vitro to be specific for cytomegalovirus antigens. Compared with equally common non-associated chains, HLA-associated TCR beta chains in a later analysis were more clonally expanded and had lower generation probabilities. In an earlier analysis of some 500 of the donors, most TCR beta V segments were observed in productive rearrangements about 87% or about 30% of the time, broadly matching IMGT annotations. Compared with the roughly 670-donor mean, donors in an Asian-associated ancestry cluster had fewer N-insertions in productive TCRs, according to a later genetic analysis. Most TCR sequences were observed very rarely across donors, whereas some public TCRs were present in many individuals. A further reported finding was that TCR beta sequences accurately predicted the HLA-A and HLA-B alleles for most subjects in the first cohort. Only TCR beta chains were sequenced in this cohort, and the absence of alpha or paired-chain data limited detectable features. Some IMGT-functional V segments, including TRBV6-2 and TRBV6-3, could not be distinguished by the 87-base-pair reads and were therefore excluded. In a later analysis, the rate of TCR association differed among HLA loci, with DRB1 alleles having the most associated TCRs and HLA-C alleles having the fewest. V-gene and J-gene trimming of TCR beta chains was associated with a missense DCLRE1C variant in a later genetic analysis, and the association was replicated in an independent cohort. Most CMV-associated TCR beta chains appeared to be HLA-restricted in a later analysis, and the HLA associations seemed to be driven largely by CMV exposure. Linkage disequilibrium might explain the correlated functional status among segregating V segments, but an unknown experimental factor could not be ruled out. A total of 150 or so TCR beta chains were listed by the study as associated with cytomegalovirus. In a later analysis, 15,000 to 20,000 TCR beta sequences were associated with specific HLA alleles at a false discovery rate of 0.05. For the cohort, immune exposure information was limited to CMV serostatus. A later analysis reported that several top co-occurrence clusters appeared linked to parvovirus B19, influenza, CMV and Epstein-Barr virus. Because HLA typing was unavailable for some donors at each locus, only the typed subset was used in association tests. Roughly uniform sequencing depth across donors was assumed in presence/absence analyses, although this assumption may not hold. It was suggested by the authors that the approach could potentially be generalized to other disease states and immunological phenotypes. A group of highly shared sequence variants was considered likely to be a technical artifact of the sequencing pipeline. Strong co-occurrence of HLA alleles, especially DR and DQ, made assigning TCR associations to individual alleles difficult. Because counts were too low, seventeen rarely observed V segments, including chromosome 9 orphons, were excluded from the earlier analysis of some 590 of the donors. Cytomegalovirus status was reported to be diagnosed by the classifier with high specificity and sensitivity in both the original and validation cohorts.

Specimen: PBMCs. The chain is made from TRBV6-4 and TRBJ1-2; the D gene identity is not certain. The sequence came from a woman aged 40 to 50 in good health and CMV-seropositive. The CDR3 region has the sequence CAWRERGYTF. The nucleotides are TGTGCCTGGAGGGAAAGAGGCTACACCTTC.